The source of this TCR beta chain is a study of high-grade serous ovarian cancer treatment subgroups. Across the study: Mean per sample: approximately 13,000 reads, 6,500 to 9,000 unique TCR beta rearrangements. Study outcomes and limitations: Repertoire similarity ranged about 0.11 to 0.8 between tumors of one patient. Bulk tumor TCR sequencing gave no spatial information.

The data were produced by immunoSEQ multiplex PCR, yet TCRdb's version contains in-frame clones alone and is incomplete. The sample records under 3,000 clones, over 75% being singletons. The tumor samples were collected prior to definitive surgery or chemotherapy. Germline V gene data show CDR1 as LGHNA and CDR2 as YNFKEQ. The CDR3 length is 15 residues. V was cut by 0 bases and J by 6 bases, with 14 bases left in between. This clone has a handful of counts. Its antigen is currently unknown. The rearrangement joins TRBV4-2 to TRBJ1-2, with D maybe TRBD1 (6 bases). This clonotype was obtained from a human donor with high-grade serous ovarian cancer. The sample comprised tumor tissue. In DNA form, the CDR3 reads TGTGCCAGCAGCCAAGAGATTGCAGGGGCGGATGGCTACACCTTC. Amino acids: CASSQEIAGADGYTF.